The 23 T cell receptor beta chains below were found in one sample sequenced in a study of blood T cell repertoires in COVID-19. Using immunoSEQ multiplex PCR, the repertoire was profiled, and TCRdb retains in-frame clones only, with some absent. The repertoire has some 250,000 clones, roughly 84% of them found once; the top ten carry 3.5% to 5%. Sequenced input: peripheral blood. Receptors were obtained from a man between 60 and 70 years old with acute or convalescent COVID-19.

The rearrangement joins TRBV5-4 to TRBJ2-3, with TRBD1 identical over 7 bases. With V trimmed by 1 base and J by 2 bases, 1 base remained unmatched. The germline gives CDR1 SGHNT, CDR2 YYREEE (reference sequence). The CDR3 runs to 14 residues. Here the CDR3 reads CASSLKGATDTQYF. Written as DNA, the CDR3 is TGTGCCAGCAGCTTGAAGGGGGCCACAGATACGCAGTATTTT. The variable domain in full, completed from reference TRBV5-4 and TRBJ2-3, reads ETGVTQSPTHLIKTRGQQVTLRCSSQSGHNTVSWYQQALGQGPQFIFQYYREEENGRGNFPPRFSGLQFPNYSSELNVNALELDDSALYLCASSLKGATDTQYFGPGTRLTVL.

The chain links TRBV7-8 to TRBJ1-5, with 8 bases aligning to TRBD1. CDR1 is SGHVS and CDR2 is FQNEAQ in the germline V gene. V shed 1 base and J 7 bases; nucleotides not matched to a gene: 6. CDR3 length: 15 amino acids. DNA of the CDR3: TGTGCCAGCAGCTTAGAAAGGACAGGGTCGCAGCCCCAGCATTTT. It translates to CASSLERTGSQPQHF.

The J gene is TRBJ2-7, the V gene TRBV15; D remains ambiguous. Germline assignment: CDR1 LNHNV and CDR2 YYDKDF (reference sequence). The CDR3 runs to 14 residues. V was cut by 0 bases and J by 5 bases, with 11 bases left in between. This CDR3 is CATSREMGLNEQYF. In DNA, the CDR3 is TGTGCCACCAGCAGAGAAATGGGCCTGAACGAGCAGTACTTC.

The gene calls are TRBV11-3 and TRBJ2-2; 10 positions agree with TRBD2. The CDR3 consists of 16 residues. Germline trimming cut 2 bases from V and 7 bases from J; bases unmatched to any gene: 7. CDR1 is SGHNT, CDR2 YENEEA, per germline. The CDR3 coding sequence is TGTGCCAGCAGCTTATCTCTAGCGGGGGCTGGCGGGGAGCTGTTTTTT. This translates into CASSLSLAGAGGELFF.

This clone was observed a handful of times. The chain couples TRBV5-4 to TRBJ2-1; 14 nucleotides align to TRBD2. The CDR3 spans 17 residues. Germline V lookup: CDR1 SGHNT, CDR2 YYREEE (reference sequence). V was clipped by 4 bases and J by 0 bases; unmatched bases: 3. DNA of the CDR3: TGTGCCAGCAGCCCGGGACTAGCGGGAGTCTCCTACAATGAGCAGTTCTTC. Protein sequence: CASSPGLAGVSYNEQFF. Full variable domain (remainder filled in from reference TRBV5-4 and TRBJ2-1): ETGVTQSPTHLIKTRGQQVTLRCSSQSGHNTVSWYQQALGQGPQFIFQYYREEENGRGNFPPRFSGLQFPNYSSELNVNALELDDSALYLCASSPGLAGVSYNEQFFGPGTRLTVL.

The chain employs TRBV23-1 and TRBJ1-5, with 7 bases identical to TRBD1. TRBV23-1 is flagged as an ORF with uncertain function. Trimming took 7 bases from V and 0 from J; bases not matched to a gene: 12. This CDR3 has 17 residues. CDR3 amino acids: CASTRRQGVYSNQPQHF. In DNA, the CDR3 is TGCGCCAGCACCCGAAGACAGGGAGTATATAGCAATCAGCCCCAGCATTTT.

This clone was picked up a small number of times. CDR3 region: CASSSGLAGGLEQYF. DNA of the CDR3: TGTGCCAGCAGCTCAGGACTAGCGGGGGGGCTCGAGCAGTACTTC. The rearrangement joins TRBV11-2 to TRBJ2-7; 15 positions match TRBD2. The CDR3 length is 15 residues. The ends lost 4 bases at V and 6 bases at J; junction bases unmatched: 4. CDR1 SGHAT and CDR2 FQNNGV come from the germline V gene.

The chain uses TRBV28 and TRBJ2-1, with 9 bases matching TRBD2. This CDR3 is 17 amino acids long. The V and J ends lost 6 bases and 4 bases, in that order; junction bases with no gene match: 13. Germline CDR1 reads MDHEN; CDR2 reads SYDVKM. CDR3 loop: CASSLPLSGSWYNEQFF. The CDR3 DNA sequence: TGTGCCAGCAGCCTACCCCTTAGCGGGAGTTGGTACAATGAGCAGTTCTTC.

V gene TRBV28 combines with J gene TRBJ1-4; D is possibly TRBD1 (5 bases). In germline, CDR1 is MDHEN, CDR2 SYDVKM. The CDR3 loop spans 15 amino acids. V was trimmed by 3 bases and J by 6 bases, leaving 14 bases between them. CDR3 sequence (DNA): TGTGCCAGCAGTTTCATCAAGGGACTTGATGAAAAACTGTTTTTT. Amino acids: CASSFIKGLDEKLFF.

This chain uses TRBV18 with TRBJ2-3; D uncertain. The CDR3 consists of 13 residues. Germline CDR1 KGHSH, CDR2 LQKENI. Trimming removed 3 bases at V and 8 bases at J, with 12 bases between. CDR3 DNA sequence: TGTGCCAGCTCACCGAGTACTTCAAGTACGCAGTATTTT. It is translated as CASSPSTSSTQYF.

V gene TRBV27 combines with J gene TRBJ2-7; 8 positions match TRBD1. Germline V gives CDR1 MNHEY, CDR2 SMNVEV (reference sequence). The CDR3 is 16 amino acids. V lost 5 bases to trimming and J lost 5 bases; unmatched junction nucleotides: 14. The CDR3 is CASSRLAGQGIHEQYF. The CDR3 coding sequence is TGTGCCAGCAGTCGCCTCGCCGGACAGGGAATACACGAGCAGTACTTC.

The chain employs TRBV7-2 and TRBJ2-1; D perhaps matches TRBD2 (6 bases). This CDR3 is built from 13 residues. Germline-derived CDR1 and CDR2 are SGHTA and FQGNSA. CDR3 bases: TGTGCGACCCGGGGGATCTCCTACAATGAGCAGTTCTTC. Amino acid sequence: CATRGISYNEQFF.

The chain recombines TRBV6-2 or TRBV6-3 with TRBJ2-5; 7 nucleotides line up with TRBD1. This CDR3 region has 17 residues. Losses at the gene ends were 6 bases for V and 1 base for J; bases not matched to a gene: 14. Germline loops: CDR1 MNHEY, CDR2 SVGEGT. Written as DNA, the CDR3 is TGTGCCAGCAGCCCCTGGACAGGCCCTCTGCGCCAAGAGACCCAGTACTTC. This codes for CASSPWTGPLRQETQYF.

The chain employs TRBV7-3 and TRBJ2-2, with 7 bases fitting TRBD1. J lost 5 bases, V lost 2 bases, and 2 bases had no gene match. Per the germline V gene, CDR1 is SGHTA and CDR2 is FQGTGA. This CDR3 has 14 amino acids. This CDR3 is CASSLDRATGELFF. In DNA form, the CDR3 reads TGTGCCAGCAGCTTAGACAGGGCGACCGGGGAGCTGTTTTTT.

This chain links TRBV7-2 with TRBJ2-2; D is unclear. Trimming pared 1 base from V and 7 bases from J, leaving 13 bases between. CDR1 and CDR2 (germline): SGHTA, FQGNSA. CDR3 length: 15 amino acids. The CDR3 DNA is TGTGCCAGCAGCTTAGGCGAGAGAAAATACGGGGAGCTGTTTTTT. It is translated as CASSLGERKYGELFF.

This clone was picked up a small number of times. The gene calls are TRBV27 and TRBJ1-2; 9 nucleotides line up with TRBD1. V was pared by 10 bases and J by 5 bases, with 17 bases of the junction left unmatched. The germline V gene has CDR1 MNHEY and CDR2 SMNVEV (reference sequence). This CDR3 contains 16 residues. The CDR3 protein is CATSTGTGIGGYGYTF. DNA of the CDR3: TGTGCCACCTCCACTGGGACAGGGATTGGGGGGTATGGCTACACCTTC.

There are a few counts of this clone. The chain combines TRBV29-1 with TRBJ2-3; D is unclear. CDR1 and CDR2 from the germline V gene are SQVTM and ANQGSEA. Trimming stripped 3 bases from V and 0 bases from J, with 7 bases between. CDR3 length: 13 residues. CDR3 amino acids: CSVDTGSTDTQYF. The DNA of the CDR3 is TGCAGCGTTGATACCGGGAGCACAGATACGCAGTATTTT.

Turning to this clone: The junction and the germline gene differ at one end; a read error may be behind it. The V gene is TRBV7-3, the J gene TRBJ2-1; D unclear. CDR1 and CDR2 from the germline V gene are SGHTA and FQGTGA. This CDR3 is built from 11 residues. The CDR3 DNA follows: TGTGCCAGCAGCTCCGACAATGAGCAGTTCTTC. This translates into CASSSDNEQFF.

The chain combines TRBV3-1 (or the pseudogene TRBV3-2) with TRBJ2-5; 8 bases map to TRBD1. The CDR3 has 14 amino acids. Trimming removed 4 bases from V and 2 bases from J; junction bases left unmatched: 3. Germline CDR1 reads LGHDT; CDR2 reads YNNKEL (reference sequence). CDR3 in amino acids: CASSPWTGQETQYF. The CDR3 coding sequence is TGTGCCAGCAGCCCATGGACAGGGCAAGAGACCCAGTACTTC.

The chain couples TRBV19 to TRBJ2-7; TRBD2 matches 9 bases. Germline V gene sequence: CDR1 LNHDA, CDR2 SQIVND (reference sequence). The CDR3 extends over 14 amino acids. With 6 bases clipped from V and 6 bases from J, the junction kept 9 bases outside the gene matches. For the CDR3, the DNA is TGTGCCAGTAGCCGCGGACTAGCGTTCGGCGAGCAGTACTTC. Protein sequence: CASSRGLAFGEQYF.

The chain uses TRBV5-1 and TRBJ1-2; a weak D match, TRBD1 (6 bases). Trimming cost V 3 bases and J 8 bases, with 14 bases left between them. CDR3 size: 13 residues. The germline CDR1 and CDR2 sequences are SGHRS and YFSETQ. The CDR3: CASSSGANEGYTF. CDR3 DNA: TGCGCCAGCAGCTCAGGGGCCAACGAGGGCTACACCTTC.

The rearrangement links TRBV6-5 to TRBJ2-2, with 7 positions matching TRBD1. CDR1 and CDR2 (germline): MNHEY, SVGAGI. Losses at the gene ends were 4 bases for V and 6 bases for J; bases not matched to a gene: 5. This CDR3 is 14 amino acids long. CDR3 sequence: CASSFDRVAGELFF. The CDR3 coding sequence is TGTGCCAGCAGTTTTGACAGGGTGGCCGGGGAGCTGTTTTTT.

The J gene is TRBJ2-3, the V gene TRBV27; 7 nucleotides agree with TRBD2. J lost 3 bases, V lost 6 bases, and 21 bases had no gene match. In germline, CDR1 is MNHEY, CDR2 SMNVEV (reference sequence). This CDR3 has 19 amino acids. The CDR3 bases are TGTGCCAGCAGACGCTCCGTTCTTGGACTAGTGGGAGATACAGATACGCAGTATTTT. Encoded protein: CASRRSVLGLVGDTDTQYF.